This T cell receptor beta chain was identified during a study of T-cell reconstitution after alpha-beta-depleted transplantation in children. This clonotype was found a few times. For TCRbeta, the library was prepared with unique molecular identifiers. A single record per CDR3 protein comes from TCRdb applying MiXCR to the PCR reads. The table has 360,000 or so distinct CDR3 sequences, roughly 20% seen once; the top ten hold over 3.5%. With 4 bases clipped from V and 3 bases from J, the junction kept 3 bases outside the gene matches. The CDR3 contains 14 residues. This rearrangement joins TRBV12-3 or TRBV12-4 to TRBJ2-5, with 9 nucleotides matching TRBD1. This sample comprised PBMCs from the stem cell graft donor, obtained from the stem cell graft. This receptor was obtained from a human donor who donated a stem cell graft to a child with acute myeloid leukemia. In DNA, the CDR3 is TGTGCCAGCAGTTCCCGGGACAGGGAAGAGACCCAGTACTTC. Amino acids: CASSSRDREETQYF.